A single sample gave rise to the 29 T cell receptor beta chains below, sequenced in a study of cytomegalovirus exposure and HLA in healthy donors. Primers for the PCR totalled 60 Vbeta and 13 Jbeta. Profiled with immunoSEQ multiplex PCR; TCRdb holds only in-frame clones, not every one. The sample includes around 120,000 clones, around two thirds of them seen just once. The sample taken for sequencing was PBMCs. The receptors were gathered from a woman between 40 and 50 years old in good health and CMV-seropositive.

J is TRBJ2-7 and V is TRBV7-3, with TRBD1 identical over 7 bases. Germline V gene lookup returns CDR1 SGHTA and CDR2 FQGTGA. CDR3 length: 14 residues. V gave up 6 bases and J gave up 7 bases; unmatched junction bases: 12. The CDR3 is CASSTGTDRGEQYF. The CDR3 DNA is TGTGCCAGCAGTACCGGGACAGACCGAGGGGAGCAGTACTTC.

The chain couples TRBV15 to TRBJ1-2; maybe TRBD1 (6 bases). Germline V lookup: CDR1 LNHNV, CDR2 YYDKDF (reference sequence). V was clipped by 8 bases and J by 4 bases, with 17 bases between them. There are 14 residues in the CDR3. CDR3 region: CATPLRTVVYGYTF. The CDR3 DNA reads TGTGCCACCCCCCTCAGGACAGTCGTCTATGGCTACACCTTC.

The CDR3 region has the DNA TGTGCCATCAGTGCCACAGGGGAAGTCGGTGGACAGCCCCAGCATTTT. The encoded protein is CAISATGEVGGQPQHF. The V and J genes are TRBV10-3 and TRBJ1-5, with 7 bases that match TRBD1. Germline V gives CDR1 ENHRY, CDR2 SYGVKD. The V segment lost 4 bases and the J segment 7 bases; nucleotides outside the gene matches: 13. The CDR3 consists of 16 residues.

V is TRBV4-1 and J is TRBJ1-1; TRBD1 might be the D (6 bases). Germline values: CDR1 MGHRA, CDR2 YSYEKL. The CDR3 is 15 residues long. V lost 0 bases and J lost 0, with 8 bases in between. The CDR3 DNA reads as TGCGCCAGCAGCCAAGAAACAGGGATGAACACTGAAGCTTTCTTT. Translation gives CASSQETGMNTEAFF.

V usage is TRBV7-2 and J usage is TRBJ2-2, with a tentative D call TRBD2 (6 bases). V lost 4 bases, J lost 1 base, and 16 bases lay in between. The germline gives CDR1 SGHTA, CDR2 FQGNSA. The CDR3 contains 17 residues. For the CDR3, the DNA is TGTGCCAGCAGCTGGCCGCGGGATGTGGGGAACACCGGGGAGCTGTTTTTT. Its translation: CASSWPRDVGNTGELFF.

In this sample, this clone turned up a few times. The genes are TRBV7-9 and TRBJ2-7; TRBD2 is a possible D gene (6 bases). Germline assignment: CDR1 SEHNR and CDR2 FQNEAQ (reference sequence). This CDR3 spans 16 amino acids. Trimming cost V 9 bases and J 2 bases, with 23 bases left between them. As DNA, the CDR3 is TGTGCCAGTGCTGGAGATGTGAGGGGAGGCCCCTACGAGCAGTACTTC. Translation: CASAGDVRGGPYEQYF.

CDR3 sequence (DNA): TGTGCCAGCAGCGCGACTAGCGGGAGATGGAACATTCAGTACTTC. Amino acid sequence: CASSATSGRWNIQYF. This rearrangement joins TRBV9 to TRBJ2-4; the match to TRBD2 covers 12 bases. The V gene's germline CDR1 is SGDLS and CDR2 YYNGEE. The CDR3 spans 15 residues. The V and J ends lost 3 bases and 7 bases, in that order; junction bases with no gene match: 5.

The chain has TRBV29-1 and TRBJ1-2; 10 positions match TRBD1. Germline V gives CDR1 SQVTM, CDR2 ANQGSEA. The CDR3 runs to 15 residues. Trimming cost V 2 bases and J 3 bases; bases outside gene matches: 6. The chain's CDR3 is CSVEPQTGGDYGYTF. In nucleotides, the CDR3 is TGCAGCGTTGAACCCCAGACAGGGGGCGACTATGGCTACACCTTC.

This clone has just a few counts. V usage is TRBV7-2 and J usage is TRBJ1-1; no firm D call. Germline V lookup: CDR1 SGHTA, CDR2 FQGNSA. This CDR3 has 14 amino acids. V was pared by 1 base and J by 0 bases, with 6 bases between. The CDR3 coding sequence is TGTGCCAGCAGCTTAGGGCAGGTGAACACTGAAGCTTTCTTT. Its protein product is CASSLGQVNTEAFF.

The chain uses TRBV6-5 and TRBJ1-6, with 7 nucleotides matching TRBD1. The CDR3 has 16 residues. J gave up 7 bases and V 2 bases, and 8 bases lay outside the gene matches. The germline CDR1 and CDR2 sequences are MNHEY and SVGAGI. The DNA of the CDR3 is TGTGCCAGCAGTTACAGGCTTACAGGGGTGAATTCACCCCTCCACTTT. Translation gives CASSYRLTGVNSPLHF.

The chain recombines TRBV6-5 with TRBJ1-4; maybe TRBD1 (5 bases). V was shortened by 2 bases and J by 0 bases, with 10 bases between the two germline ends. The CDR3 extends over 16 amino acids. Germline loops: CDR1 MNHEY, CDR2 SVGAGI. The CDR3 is CASSYGQGPTNEKLFF. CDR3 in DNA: TGTGCCAGCAGTTACGGGCAGGGTCCAACTAATGAAAAACTGTTTTTT.

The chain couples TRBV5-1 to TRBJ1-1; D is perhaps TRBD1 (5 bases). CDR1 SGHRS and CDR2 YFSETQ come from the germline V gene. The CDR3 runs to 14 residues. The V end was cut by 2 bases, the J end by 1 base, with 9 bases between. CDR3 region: CASSLGVGNTEAFF. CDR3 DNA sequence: TGCGCCAGCAGCTTAGGGGTTGGGAACACTGAAGCTTTCTTT.

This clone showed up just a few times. The CDR3 here is CASSEAVGETQYF. In nucleotides, the CDR3 is TGTGCCAGCAGTGAGGCGGTCGGGGAGACCCAGTACTTC. The chain has TRBV6-4 and TRBJ2-5; no reliable D call. V was clipped by 3 bases and J by 5 bases, with 10 bases between them. The CDR3 extends over 13 amino acids. Per germline, CDR1 MRHNA and CDR2 SNTAGT.

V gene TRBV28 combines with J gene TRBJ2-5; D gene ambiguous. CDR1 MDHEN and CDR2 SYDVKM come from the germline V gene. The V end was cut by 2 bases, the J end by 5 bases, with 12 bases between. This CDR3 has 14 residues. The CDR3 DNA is TGTGCCAGCAGTTTACCCCGTGTTCAGGAGACCCAGTACTTC. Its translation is CASSLPRVQETQYF.

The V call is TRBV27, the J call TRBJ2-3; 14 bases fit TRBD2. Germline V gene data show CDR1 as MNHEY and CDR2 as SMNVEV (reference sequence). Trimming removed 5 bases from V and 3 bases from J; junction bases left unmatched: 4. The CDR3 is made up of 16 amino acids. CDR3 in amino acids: CASSKTSGGVTDTQYF. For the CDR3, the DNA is TGTGCCAGCAGTAAGACTAGCGGGGGGGTTACAGATACGCAGTATTTT.

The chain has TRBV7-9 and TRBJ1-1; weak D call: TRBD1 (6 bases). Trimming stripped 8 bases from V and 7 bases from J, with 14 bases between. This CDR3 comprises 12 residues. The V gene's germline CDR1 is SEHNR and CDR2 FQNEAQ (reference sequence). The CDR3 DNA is TGTGCCAGCGCCGGGGGGGCCAGTGAAGCTTTCTTT. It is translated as CASAGGASEAFF.

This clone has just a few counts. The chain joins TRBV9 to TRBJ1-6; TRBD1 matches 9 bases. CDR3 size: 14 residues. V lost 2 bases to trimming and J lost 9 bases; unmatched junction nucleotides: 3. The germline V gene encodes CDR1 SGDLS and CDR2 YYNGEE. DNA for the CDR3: TGTGCCAGCAGCGTCCGGACAGGGGTTTCACCCCTCCACTTT. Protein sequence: CASSVRTGVSPLHF.

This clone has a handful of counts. This CDR3 reads CASSLSTPGAGELFF. Here the CDR3 DNA reads TGTGCCAGCAGCCTAAGCACTCCGGGAGCCGGGGAGCTGTTTTTT. V is TRBV7-2 and J is TRBJ2-2; tentatively, D is TRBD2 (6 bases). V shed 5 bases and J shed 6 bases, with 16 bases lying between them. CDR3 size: 15 residues. Germline V lookup: CDR1 SGHTA, CDR2 FQGNSA.

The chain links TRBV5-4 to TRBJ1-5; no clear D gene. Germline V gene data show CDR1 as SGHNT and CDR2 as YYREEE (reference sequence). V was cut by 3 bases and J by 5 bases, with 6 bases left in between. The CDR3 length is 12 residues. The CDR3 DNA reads TGTGCCAGCAGCTCCCCCGATCAGCCCCAGCATTTT. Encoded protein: CASSSPDQPQHF.

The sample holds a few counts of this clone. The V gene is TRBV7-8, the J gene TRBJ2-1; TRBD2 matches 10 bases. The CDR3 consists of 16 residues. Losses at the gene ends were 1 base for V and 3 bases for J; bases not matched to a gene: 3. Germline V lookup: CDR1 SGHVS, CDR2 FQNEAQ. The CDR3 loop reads CASSLEAGGFYNEQFF. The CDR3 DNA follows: TGTGCCAGCAGCTTAGAAGCGGGAGGGTTCTACAATGAGCAGTTCTTC.

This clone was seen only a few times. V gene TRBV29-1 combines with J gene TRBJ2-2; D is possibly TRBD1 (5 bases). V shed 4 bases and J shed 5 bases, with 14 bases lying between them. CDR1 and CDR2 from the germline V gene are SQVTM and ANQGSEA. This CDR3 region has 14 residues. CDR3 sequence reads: CSVVPQGMTGELFF. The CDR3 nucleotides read TGCAGCGTTGTCCCCCAGGGTATGACCGGGGAGCTGTTTTTT.

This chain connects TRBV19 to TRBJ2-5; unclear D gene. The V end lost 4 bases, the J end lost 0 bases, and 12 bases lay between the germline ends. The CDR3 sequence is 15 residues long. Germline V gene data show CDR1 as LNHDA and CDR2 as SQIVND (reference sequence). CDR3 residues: CASSTSLLYQETQYF. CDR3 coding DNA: TGTGCCAGTAGTACCTCCCTATTGTACCAAGAGACCCAGTACTTC.

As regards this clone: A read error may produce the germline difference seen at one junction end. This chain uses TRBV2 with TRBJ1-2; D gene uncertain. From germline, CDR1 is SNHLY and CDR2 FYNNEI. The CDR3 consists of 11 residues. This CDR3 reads CASTNLHSPHF. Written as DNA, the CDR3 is TGTGCCAGCACCAACTTGCACAGCCCACACTTC.

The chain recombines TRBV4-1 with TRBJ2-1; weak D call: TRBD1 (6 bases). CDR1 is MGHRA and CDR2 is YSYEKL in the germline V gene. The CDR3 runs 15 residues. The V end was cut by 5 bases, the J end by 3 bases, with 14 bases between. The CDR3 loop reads CASSARSQGYNEQFF. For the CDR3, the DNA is TGCGCCAGCAGCGCACGGTCACAGGGCTACAATGAGCAGTTCTTC.

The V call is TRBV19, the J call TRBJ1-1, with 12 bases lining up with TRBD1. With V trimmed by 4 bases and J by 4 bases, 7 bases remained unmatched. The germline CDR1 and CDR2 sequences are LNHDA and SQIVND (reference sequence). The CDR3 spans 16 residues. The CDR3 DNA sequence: TGTGCCAGTAGTAGGGACAGGGGGCAACGTTTCACTGAAGCTTTCTTT. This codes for CASSRDRGQRFTEAFF.

The DNA for the CDR3 is TGTGCCAGCAGCCCCGGAATGACAGTGCAAGAGACCCAGTACTTC. Protein sequence: CASSPGMTVQETQYF. J is TRBJ2-5 and V is TRBV7-3, with D maybe TRBD1 (5 bases). The CDR3 length is 15 residues. CDR1 is SGHTA, CDR2 FQGTGA, per germline. Between the trimmed V and J ends, which lost 5 bases and 2 bases, there was a span of 15 bases.

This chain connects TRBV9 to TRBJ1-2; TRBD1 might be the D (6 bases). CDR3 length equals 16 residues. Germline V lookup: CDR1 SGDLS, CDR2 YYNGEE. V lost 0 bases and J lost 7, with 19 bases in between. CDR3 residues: CASSVELATGNIGYTF. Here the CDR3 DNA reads TGTGCCAGCAGCGTAGAGTTGGCGACAGGAAACATTGGCTACACCTTC.

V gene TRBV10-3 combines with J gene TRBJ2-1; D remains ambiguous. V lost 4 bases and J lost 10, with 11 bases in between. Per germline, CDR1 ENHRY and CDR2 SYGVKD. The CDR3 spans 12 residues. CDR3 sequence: CAISAPGTEQFF. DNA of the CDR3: TGTGCCATCAGTGCCCCCGGTACCGAGCAGTTCTTC.

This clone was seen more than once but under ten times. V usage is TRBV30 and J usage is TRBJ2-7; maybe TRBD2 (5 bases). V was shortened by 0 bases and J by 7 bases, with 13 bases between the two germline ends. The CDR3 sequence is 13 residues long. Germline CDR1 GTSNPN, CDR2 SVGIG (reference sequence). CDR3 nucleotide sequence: TGTGCCTGGAGTGTATGGGTCGGGGAGGAGCAGTACTTC. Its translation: CAWSVWVGEEQYF.